These 4 T cell receptor beta chains share one sample of origin, sequenced in a study of long-term antiretroviral therapy in people with HIV. At survey level, the immunoSEQ assay was run in its v3.0 version. Assay: immunoSEQ multiplex PCR; the TCRdb copy retains only in-frame clones and omits some. The sample contains under 30,000 clones, 90% to 95% of which appear only once. The sequencing here drew on unsorted PBMCs, taken roughly 6.3 years after starting antiretroviral therapy. Receptors were obtained from a man aged 25-40 years with HIV.

The count of this clone is one. The junction does not match germline at one end; this may be a read error. V and J are TRBV7-7 and TRBJ2-2; D gene ambiguous. Per germline, CDR1 SSHAT and CDR2 FNYEAQ (reference sequence). The CDR3 is made up of 14 amino acids. The CDR3 spells CASSSSQWAGELFF. CDR3 DNA sequence: TGTGCTAGCAGCTCATCTCAGTGGGCCGGGGAGCTGTTTTTT. Drawing the rest from reference TRBV7-7 and TRBJ2-2, the complete variable domain is GAGVSQSPRYKVTKRGQDVTLRCDPISSHATLYWYQQALGQGPEFLTYFNYEAQPDKSGLPSDRFSAERPEGSISTLTIQRTEQRDSAMYRCASSSSQWAGELFFGEGSRLTVL.

This sequence joins TRBV5-6 and TRBJ2-3, with D perhaps TRBD1 (6 bases). Germline V CDR1 and CDR2: SGHDT, YYEEEE. The CDR3 spans 14 residues. V was trimmed by 1 base and J by 4 bases, leaving 10 bases between them. In nucleotides, the CDR3 is TGTGCCAGCAGCTTGTACCAGGGGCCAGATACGCAGTATTTT. This codes for CASSLYQGPDTQYF.

V usage is TRBV25-1 and J usage is TRBJ1-1, with 7 bases matching TRBD1. V gave up 4 bases and J gave up 3 bases; unmatched junction bases: 2. This CDR3 region has 13 residues. Germline-derived CDR1 and CDR2 are MGHDK and SYGVNS. The CDR3 DNA reads as TGTGCCAGCAGTGCGACAGGGTACACTGAAGCTTTCTTT. Encoded protein: CASSATGYTEAFF.

The chain links TRBV10-3 to TRBJ1-1, with unresolved D. V was cut by 0 bases and J by 4 bases, with 15 bases left in between. The CDR3 has 16 residues. Germline V gene lookup returns CDR1 ENHRY and CDR2 SYGVKD. In nucleotides, the CDR3 is TGTGCCATCAGTGAGTCTTCAGGACCCTACGGCACTGAAGCTTTCTTT. This sequence encodes CAISESSGPYGTEAFF.